Listed below are T cell receptor beta chains from one sample, sequenced in a study of tumor-infiltrating lymphocytes in primary liver carcinoma. TCRdb re-called the multiplex PCR reads with MiXCR, one entry per CDR3 protein. The sample includes around 80,000 distinct CDR3 sequences, 72% of them seen just once. Sequencing was carried out using liver tumor tissue from sampling region 1. These receptors originate from a man aged 40-49 years with primary liver carcinoma and hepatitis B virus infection. Both conserved end residues are part of each CDR3. A D gene is named only where the DNA matches it firmly. Where a row states a size, it is once, few, many or the class of an expanded clone; other rows omit it.

V,J,D,size,CDR3,DNA
TRBV6-5,TRBJ2-3,-,-,CTSSLALSTDTHYF,TGTACCAGCAGCCTAGCCCTTTCGACAGATACGCACTATTTT
TRBV2,TRBJ2-5,TRBD2,many,CASRNRSGGRETQYF,TGTGCCAGCAGGAACAGATCGGGAGGGAGGGAGACCCAGTACTTC
TRBV11-2,TRBJ2-3,-,-,CAGSAWADTQYF,TGTGCCGGTAGCGCTTGGGCGGATACGCAGTATTTT
TRBV12-3/TRBV12-4,TRBJ2-6,-,-,CASTLTDSGANVLTF,TGTGCAAGCACCCTTACCGACTCCGGGGCCAACGTCCTGACTTTC
TRBV29-1,TRBJ2-3,-,-,CSVEHQSRRSADTQYF,TGCAGCGTTGAACATCAGAGCAGGAGAAGTGCAGATACGCAGTATTTT
TRBV6-5,TRBJ2-7,-,-,CASSYSSWLWEQYF,TGTGCCAGCAGTTACTCTTCCTGGCTGTGGGAGCAGTACTTC
TRBV11-2,TRBJ2-5,-,-,CASNLGGRQAIETQYF,TGTGCTAGCAACCTGGGGGGAAGGCAGGCAATAGAGACCCAGTACTTC
TRBV29-1,TRBJ2-5,TRBD1,once,CSVGASGGRETMYF,TGCAGCGTTGGGGCCTCAGGGGGACGAGAGACCATGTACTTC
TRBV6-5,TRBJ1-4,TRBD1,many,CASSRQGTNEKLFF,TGTGCCAGCAGCCGACAGGGGACTAATGAAAAACTGTTTTTT
TRBV2,TRBJ2-3,TRBD2,-,CASSPTSGGDTQYF,TGTGCCAGCTCTCCGACTAGCGGGGGGGATACGCAGTACTTT
TRBV28,TRBJ1-1,-,-,CASSPVAEAFF,TGTGCCAGCAGCCCCGTGGCTGAAGCCTTCTTT